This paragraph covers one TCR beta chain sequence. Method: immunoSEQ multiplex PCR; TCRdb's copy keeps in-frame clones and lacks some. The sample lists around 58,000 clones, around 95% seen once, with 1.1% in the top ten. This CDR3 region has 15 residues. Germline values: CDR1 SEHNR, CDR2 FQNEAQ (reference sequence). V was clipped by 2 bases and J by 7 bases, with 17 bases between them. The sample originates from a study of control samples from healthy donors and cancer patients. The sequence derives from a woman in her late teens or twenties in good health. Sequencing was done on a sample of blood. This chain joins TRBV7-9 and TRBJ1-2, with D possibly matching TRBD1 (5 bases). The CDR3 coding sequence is TGTGCCAGCAGCTTATTGGAGACAGCCATCCGTGGCTACACCTTC. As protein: CASSLLETAIRGYTF.